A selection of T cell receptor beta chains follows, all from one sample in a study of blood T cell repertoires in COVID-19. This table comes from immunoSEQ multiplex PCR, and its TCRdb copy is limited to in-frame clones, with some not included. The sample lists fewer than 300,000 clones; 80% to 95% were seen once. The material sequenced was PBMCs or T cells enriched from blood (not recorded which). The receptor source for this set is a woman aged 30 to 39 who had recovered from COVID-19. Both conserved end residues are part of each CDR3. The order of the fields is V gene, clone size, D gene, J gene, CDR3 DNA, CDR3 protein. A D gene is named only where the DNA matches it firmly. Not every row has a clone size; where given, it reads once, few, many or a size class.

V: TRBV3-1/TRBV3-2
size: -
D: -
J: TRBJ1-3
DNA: TGTGCCAGCAGCCGACGGGGTGAGGGCCCCATATATTTT
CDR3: CASSRRGEGPIYF

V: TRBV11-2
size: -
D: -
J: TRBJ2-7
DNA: TGTGCCAGCAGCTCATTCCCTCGGGGGACCAGCTCCTACGAGCAGTACTTC
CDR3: CASSSFPRGTSSYEQYF

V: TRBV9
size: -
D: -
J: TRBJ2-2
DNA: TGTGCCAGCAGCTCCACAGGGAACACCGGGGAGCTGTTTTTT
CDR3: CASSSTGNTGELFF

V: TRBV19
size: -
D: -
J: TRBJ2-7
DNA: TGTGCCAGTAGTATAGTTAGGACAGAAGAGCAGTACTTC
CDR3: CASSIVRTEEQYF

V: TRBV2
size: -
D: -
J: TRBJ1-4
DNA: TGTGCCAGCAGTGAGCAGACAGTGGCTGAAAAACTGTTTTTT
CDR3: CASSEQTVAEKLFF

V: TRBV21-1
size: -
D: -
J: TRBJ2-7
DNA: TGTGCCAGCAGCCAGGACAGGGAGATGTCGGGGGGACCCTACGAGCAGTACTTC
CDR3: CASSQDREMSGGPYEQYF

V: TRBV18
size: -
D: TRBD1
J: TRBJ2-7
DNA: TGTGCCAGCTCACCACCGTACAGGGGGCTCTACGAGCAGTACTTC
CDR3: CASSPPYRGLYEQYF

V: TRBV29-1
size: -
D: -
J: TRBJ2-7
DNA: TGCAGCGTTGTTGGGTTAGCAGGGGCCTACGAGCAGTACTTC
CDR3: CSVVGLAGAYEQYF

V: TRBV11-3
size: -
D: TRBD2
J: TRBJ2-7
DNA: TGTGCCAGCAGCTTAGGTACTAGCGGAACCTACGAGCAGTACTTC
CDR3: CASSLGTSGTYEQYF

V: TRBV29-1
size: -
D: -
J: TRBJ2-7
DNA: TGCAGCGTTGAAATCGGCCAGTATGGACACTACGAGCAGTACTTC
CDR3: CSVEIGQYGHYEQYF

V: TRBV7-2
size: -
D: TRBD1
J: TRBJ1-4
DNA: TGTGCCAGCAGCAGCCGACAGGGTGAAAAACTGTTTTTT
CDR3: CASSSRQGEKLFF

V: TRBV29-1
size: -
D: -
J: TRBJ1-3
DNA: TGCAGCGTCACAATGGTTGTCTCTGGAAACACCATATATTTT
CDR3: CSVTMVVSGNTIYF

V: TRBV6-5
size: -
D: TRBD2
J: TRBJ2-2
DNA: TGTGCCTGCAAAGCGGGAGGGCGTGCCACCGGGGAGCTGTTTTTT
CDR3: CACKAGGRATGELFF

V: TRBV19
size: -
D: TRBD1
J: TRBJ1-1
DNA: TGTGCTTCGGGACAGCCCAACACTGAAGCTTTCTTT
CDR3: CASGQPNTEAFF

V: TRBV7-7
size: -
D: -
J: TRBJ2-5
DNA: TGTGCTAGCAGCTTTAATAGCGGAAACCAAGAGACCCAGTACTTC
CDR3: CASSFNSGNQETQYF

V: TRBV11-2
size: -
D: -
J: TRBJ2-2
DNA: TGTGCCAGCAGCTTAACACCGAACACCGGGGAGCTGTTTTTT
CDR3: CASSLTPNTGELFF

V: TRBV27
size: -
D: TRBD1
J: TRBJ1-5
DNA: TGTGCCAGCAGTTCAAACGACAGGGGCAATCAGCCCCAGCATTTT
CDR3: CASSSNDRGNQPQHF

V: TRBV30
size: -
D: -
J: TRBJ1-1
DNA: TGTGCCTGGAGTGTTAGGGGTCTGAACACTGAAGCTTTCTTT
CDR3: CAWSVRGLNTEAFF

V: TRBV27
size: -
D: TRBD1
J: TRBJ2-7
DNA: TGTGCCAGCAGTTTATCTAGGGGACAGTCCTACGAGCAGTACTTC
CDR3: CASSLSRGQSYEQYF

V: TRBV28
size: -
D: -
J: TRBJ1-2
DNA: TGTGCCAGCAGTTTTAACAGGGAGGGCTATGGCTACACCTTC
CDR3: CASSFNREGYGYTF

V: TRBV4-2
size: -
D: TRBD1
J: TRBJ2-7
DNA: TGTGCCAGCAGCCACTCGGGACAGGGGACCTACTACGAGCAGTACTTC
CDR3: CASSHSGQGTYYEQYF

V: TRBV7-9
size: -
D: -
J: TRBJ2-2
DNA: TGTGCCAGCAGCTTATTCAGGGGGGCGAACACCGGGGAGCTGTTTTTT
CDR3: CASSLFRGANTGELFF

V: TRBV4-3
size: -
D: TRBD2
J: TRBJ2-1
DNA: TGCGCCAGCAGCCAAGTGGCGGGAGTCTACAATGAGCAGTTCTTC
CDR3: CASSQVAGVYNEQFF

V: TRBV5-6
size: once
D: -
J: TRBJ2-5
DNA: TGTGCCAGCAGCTTTGCTTCAGGGCAAGAGACCCAGTACTTC
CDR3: CASSFASGQETQYF